These 17 T cell receptor beta chains share one sample of origin, sequenced in a study of cytomegalovirus exposure and HLA in healthy donors. The PCR contained 60 Vbeta and 13 Jbeta primers. Assay used: immunoSEQ multiplex PCR; TCRdb lists only in-frame clones, some missing. This table lists roughly 30,000 clones. Sequencing was done on a sample of PBMCs. All receptors come from a woman in her thirties or forties in good health and CMV-seropositive.

The chain couples TRBV30 to TRBJ2-7; TRBD1 is a possible D gene (6 bases). V shed 1 base and J shed 2 bases, with 15 bases lying between them. Per germline, CDR1 GTSNPN and CDR2 SVGIG (reference sequence). This CDR3 region has 15 residues. CDR3 amino acids: CAWSGDRTDPYEQYF. In nucleotides, the CDR3 is TGTGCCTGGAGTGGAGACAGGACAGACCCCTACGAGCAGTACTTC.

The chain is built from TRBV5-1 and TRBJ2-7; the match to TRBD1 covers 7 bases. V lost 4 bases to trimming and J lost 5 bases; unmatched junction nucleotides: 12. Germline lookup yields CDR1 SGHRS and CDR2 YFSETQ. The CDR3 is 15 amino acids. The CDR3 reads CASSLPETGTHEQYF. The CDR3 DNA sequence: TGCGCCAGCAGCCTACCCGAGACAGGGACCCACGAGCAGTACTTC.

This chain uses TRBV29-1 with TRBJ1-4; 8 nucleotides line up with TRBD1. Germline V gene sequence: CDR1 SQVTM, CDR2 ANQGSEA. Trimming at V came to 4 bases and at J to 7 bases, leaving 5 bases not matched to a gene. The CDR3 length is 13 residues. CDR3 sequence: CSVGTGSGEKLFF. The CDR3 nucleotides are TGCAGCGTTGGGACAGGGAGCGGTGAAAAACTGTTTTTT.

The rearrangement uses TRBV12-5 and TRBJ1-4; tentative D call: TRBD1 (6 bases). The CDR3 runs to 14 residues. The V gene's germline CDR1 is LGHNT and CDR2 FRNRAP. Trimming stripped 1 base from V and 7 bases from J, with 10 bases between. This CDR3 is CASGLGTRGEKLFF. As DNA, the CDR3 is TGTGCTAGTGGTTTGGGCACCAGGGGTGAAAAACTGTTTTTT.

The chain couples TRBV7-3 to TRBJ2-3, with 8 nucleotides matching TRBD2. V lost 8 bases and J lost 1; bases outside the gene matches: 2. This CDR3 comprises 13 residues. The germline V gene encodes CDR1 SGHTA and CDR2 FQGTGA. CDR3 sequence (DNA): TGTGCCAGCTCAGCGGGGGGCACAGATACGCAGTATTTT. This codes for CASSAGGTDTQYF. The full variable domain, with the rest looked up from reference TRBV7-3 and TRBJ2-3, is GAGVSQTPSNKVTEKGKYVELRCDPISGHTALYWYRQSLGQGPEFLIYFQGTGAADDSGLPNDRFFAVRPEGSVSTLKIQRTERGDSAVYLCASSAGGTDTQYFGPGTRLTVL.

The genes are TRBV6-6 and TRBJ2-7, with D possibly matching TRBD2 (6 bases). Germline CDR1 and CDR2: MNHNY and SVGAGI (reference sequence). The CDR3 covers 15 residues. The germline V and J ends were trimmed by 5 bases and 0 bases, with 14 bases remaining between them. The CDR3 sequence: CASSRDGGNSYEQYF. Written as DNA, the CDR3 is TGTGCCAGCAGTCGGGACGGAGGGAACTCCTACGAGCAGTACTTC.

The V gene is TRBV18, the J gene TRBJ1-5; D is undetermined. The germline gives CDR1 KGHSH, CDR2 LQKENI. V dropped 3 bases and J dropped 3 bases, with 9 bases sitting between them. CDR3 length equals 14 residues. CDR3 nucleotide sequence: TGTGCCAGCTCACCTCCAGGCCCCAATCAGCCCCAGCATTTT. This codes for CASSPPGPNQPQHF.

The CDR3 nucleotides are TGCGCCAGCAGCGTTACAGGGGGATGGAATGGCTACACCTTC. This sequence encodes CASSVTGGWNGYTF. V is TRBV5-1 and J is TRBJ1-2; 8 bases map to TRBD1. The CDR3 is made up of 14 amino acids. Germline CDR1 SGHRS, CDR2 YFSETQ. V gave up 4 bases and J gave up 6 bases; unmatched junction bases: 8.

This rearrangement joins TRBV2 to TRBJ2-7, with 7 bases fitting TRBD1. Germline V gene sequence: CDR1 SNHLY, CDR2 FYNNEI. V lost 4 bases and J lost 7; bases outside the gene matches: 7. The CDR3 covers 13 residues. CDR3 protein: CASSGDSGGEQYF. The CDR3 nucleotides are TGTGCCAGCAGTGGAGACTCAGGGGGAGAGCAGTACTTC.

CDR3 nucleotides: TGCGCCAGCAGCTTGGCAGTGAACACTGAAGCTTTCTTT. Translating it yields CASSLAVNTEAFF. V and J are TRBV5-1 and TRBJ1-1; no firm D call. CDR1 and CDR2 from the germline V gene are SGHRS and YFSETQ. The CDR3 is 13 amino acids. The V gene lost 0 bases and the J gene lost 0 bases, with 3 bases spanning the gap. The full variable domain, in which reference TRBV5-1 and TRBJ1-1 provide the parts outside the CDR3, is KAGVTQTPRYLIKTRGQQVTLSCSPISGHRSVSWYQQTPGQGLQFLFEYFSETQRNKGNFPGRFSGRQFSNSRSEMNVSTLELGDSALYLCASSLAVNTEAFFGQGTRLTVV.

The chain employs TRBV19 and TRBJ1-5; the match to TRBD1 covers 7 bases. Looked up from germline, CDR1 is LNHDA and CDR2 is SQIVND (reference sequence). Trimming removed 6 bases from V and 0 bases from J; junction bases left unmatched: 8. CDR3 length: 16 amino acids. This chain's CDR3 is CASSWGTGDSNQPQHF. In DNA form, the CDR3 reads TGTGCCAGTAGCTGGGGAACAGGGGATAGCAATCAGCCCCAGCATTTT.

This chain connects TRBV6-5 to TRBJ2-7; possible D gene TRBD2, 6 bases. The CDR3 sequence is 13 residues long. In germline, CDR1 is MNHEY, CDR2 SVGAGI. V was pared by 7 bases and J by 3 bases, with 13 bases between. CDR3 sequence reads: CASTPWEDYEQYF. CDR3 sequence (DNA): TGTGCCAGCACTCCTTGGGAGGACTACGAGCAGTACTTC.

The chain links TRBV27 to TRBJ2-1, with 10 bases matching TRBD2. Germline lookup yields CDR1 MNHEY and CDR2 SMNVEV (reference sequence). The CDR3 consists of 19 residues. The V and J ends lost 0 bases and 4 bases, in that order; junction bases with no gene match: 12. The CDR3 nucleotides read TGTGCCAGCAGTTTATCGCCCTCTCTAGCGGGGGAAGATTACAATGAGCAGTTCTTC. This encodes CASSLSPSLAGEDYNEQFF.

The genes are TRBV10-3 and TRBJ1-4; TRBD1 matches 9 bases. The V segment lost 4 bases and the J segment 8 bases; nucleotides outside the gene matches: 2. CDR3 length: 13 amino acids. From germline, CDR1 is ENHRY and CDR2 SYGVKD. The CDR3 here is CAISGQGGEKLFF. The CDR3 DNA sequence: TGTGCCATCAGTGGACAGGGGGGAGAAAAACTGTTTTTT.

The J gene is TRBJ2-5, the V gene TRBV15; D unclear. Looked up from germline, CDR1 is LNHNV and CDR2 is YYDKDF (reference sequence). The V end lost 1 base, the J end lost 3 bases, and 6 bases lay between the germline ends. The CDR3 length is 13 residues. CDR3 DNA: TGTGCCACCAGCAGAGCCGCGGAAGAGACCCAGTACTTC. It is translated as CATSRAAEETQYF.

The V gene is TRBV5-4, the J gene TRBJ2-7; 10 nucleotides line up with TRBD2. J gave up 3 bases and V 3 bases, and 0 bases lay outside the gene matches. The CDR3 spans 13 residues. CDR1 and CDR2 from the germline V gene are SGHNT and YYREEE (reference sequence). CDR3 DNA: TGTGCCAGCAGCTGGACTAGCGGCTACGAGCAGTACTTC. It specifies CASSWTSGYEQYF.

This sequence joins TRBV6-1 and TRBJ2-1; D is unresolved. Germline loops: CDR1 MNHNS, CDR2 SASEGT. V was pared by 1 base and J by 3 bases, with 7 bases between. CDR3 length: 14 residues. Here the CDR3 DNA reads TGTGCCAGCAGTGAAGGGCAGGTCTACAATGAGCAGTTCTTC. This gives the protein CASSEGQVYNEQFF.